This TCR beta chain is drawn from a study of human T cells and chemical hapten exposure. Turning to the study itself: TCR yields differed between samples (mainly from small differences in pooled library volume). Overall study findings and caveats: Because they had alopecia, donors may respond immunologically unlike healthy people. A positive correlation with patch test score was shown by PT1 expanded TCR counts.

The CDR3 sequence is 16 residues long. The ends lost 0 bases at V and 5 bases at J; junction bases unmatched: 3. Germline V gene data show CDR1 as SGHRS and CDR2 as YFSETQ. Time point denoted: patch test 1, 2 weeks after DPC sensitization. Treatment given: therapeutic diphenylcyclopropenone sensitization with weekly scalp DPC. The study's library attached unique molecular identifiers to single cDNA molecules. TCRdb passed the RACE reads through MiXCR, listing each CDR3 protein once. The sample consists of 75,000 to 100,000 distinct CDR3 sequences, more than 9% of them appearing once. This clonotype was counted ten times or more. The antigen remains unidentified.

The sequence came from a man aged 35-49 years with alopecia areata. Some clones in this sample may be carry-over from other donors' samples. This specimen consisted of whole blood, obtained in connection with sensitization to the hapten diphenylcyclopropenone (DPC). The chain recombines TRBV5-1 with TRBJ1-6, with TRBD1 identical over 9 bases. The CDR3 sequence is CASSLETGGDNSPLHF. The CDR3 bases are TGCGCCAGCAGCTTGGAGACAGGGGGTGATAATTCACCCCTCCACTTT.